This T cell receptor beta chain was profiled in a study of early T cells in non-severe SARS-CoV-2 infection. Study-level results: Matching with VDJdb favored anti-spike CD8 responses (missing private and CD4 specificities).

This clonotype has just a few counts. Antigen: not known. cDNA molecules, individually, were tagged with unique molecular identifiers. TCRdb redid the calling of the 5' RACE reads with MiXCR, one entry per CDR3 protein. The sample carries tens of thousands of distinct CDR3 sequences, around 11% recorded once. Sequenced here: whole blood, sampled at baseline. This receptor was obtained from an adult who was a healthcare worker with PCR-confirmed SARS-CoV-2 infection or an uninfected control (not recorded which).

DNA of the CDR3: TGTGCCAGCAGTTACCCCAGCGGGGGGCCTAGGAATGAGCAGTTCTTC. Amino acid sequence: CASSYPSGGPRNEQFF. V gene TRBV6-2 or TRBV6-3 combines with J gene TRBJ2-1; 9 nucleotides agree with TRBD2. The junction had 9 bases not matched to a gene; V was cut back by 2 bases and J by 7 bases. This CDR3 region has 16 residues. Germline V gene lookup returns CDR1 MNHEY and CDR2 SVGEGT.